These 27 T cell receptor beta chains share one sample of origin, sequenced in a study of blood T cell repertoires in COVID-19 (dated by TCRdb to 2020 to 2021). The protocol used for the library was the immunoSEQ multiplex PCR assay. This immuneACCESS table, as held by TCRdb, lists in-frame sequences with V and J called but not all clones. Of the missing ones, under half trace to an unresolved V gene in checked studies; the others have no known cause. This sample comprises 250,000 to 350,000 clones, roughly 90% of them detected only once. The ten biggest clones cover approximately 7.5% of the sample. The sample taken for sequencing was peripheral blood. These receptors were taken from a woman under 40 with COVID-19, enrolled during active disease.

The V and J genes are TRBV15 and TRBJ1-1, with D hard to call. This CDR3 region has 15 residues. Germline assignment: CDR1 LNHNV and CDR2 YYDKDF (reference sequence). V lost 9 bases and J lost 2, with 19 bases in between. This chain's CDR3 is CATSGQVTANTEAFF. As DNA, the CDR3 is TGTGCCACATCCGGCCAGGTGACGGCTAACACTGAAGCTTTCTTT. Complete variable domain (other parts from reference TRBV15 and TRBJ1-1): DAMVIQNPRYQVTQFGKPVTLSCSQTLNHNVMYWYQQKSSQAPKLLFHYYDKDFNNEADTPDNFQSRRPNTSFCFLDIRSPGLGDTAMYLCATSGQVTANTEAFFGQGTRLTVV.

The rearrangement links TRBV27 to TRBJ2-7; D is ambiguous. The CDR3 is made up of 14 amino acids. V was trimmed by 5 bases and J by 2 bases, leaving 13 bases between them. Looked up from germline, CDR1 is MNHEY and CDR2 is SMNVEV (reference sequence). The CDR3 is CASSPRAVAYEQYF. The CDR3 DNA sequence: TGTGCCAGCAGTCCTCGAGCCGTTGCCTACGAGCAGTACTTC.

This chain joins TRBV7-2 and TRBJ2-7; 10 bases map to TRBD2. The CDR3 totals 14 residues. In germline, CDR1 is SGHTA, CDR2 FQGNSA. With V trimmed by 4 bases and J by 7 bases, 7 bases remained unmatched. The CDR3 coding sequence is TGTGCCAGCAGCTCACTAGCGGGGCGTGGAGAGCAGTACTTC. This translates into CASSSLAGRGEQYF.

V gene TRBV6-1 combines with J gene TRBJ2-3, with 11 positions matching TRBD2. Germline V gene sequence: CDR1 MNHNS, CDR2 SASEGT. The V segment lost 4 bases and the J segment 4 bases; nucleotides outside the gene matches: 7. This CDR3 contains 16 residues. CDR3 DNA: TGTGCCAGCAGTGGGTTAGCGGGAGGGCCGTCAGATACGCAGTATTTT. Its protein product is CASSGLAGGPSDTQYF.

V gene TRBV10-2 combines with J gene TRBJ1-5; the match to TRBD1 covers 8 bases. The CDR3 has 15 residues. CDR1 and CDR2 from the germline V gene are WSHSY and SAAADI. The V segment lost 3 bases and the J segment 3 bases; nucleotides outside the gene matches: 4. CDR3 DNA sequence: TGCGCCAGCAGTGACATGGGACAGGTCAATCAGCCCCAGCATTTT. As protein: CASSDMGQVNQPQHF.

The V call is TRBV29-1, the J call TRBJ2-1; D uncertain. The CDR3 is made up of 11 amino acids. V was clipped by 4 bases and J by 9 bases, with 10 bases between them. Germline V gene sequence: CDR1 SQVTM, CDR2 ANQGSEA. The DNA for the CDR3 is TGCAGCGTTGGGTACCCAGGTGAGCAGTTCTTC. This encodes CSVGYPGEQFF.

Only one count was recorded for this clone. The rearrangement joins TRBV6-6 to TRBJ2-3; 8 bases line up with TRBD1. This CDR3 comprises 15 residues. CDR1 is MNHNY and CDR2 is SVGAGI in the germline V gene (reference sequence). Germline trimming cut 5 bases from V and 3 bases from J; bases unmatched to any gene: 7. CDR3 sequence: CASSPLGTGTDTQYF. The CDR3 DNA reads as TGTGCCAGCAGTCCCCTCGGGACAGGAACAGATACGCAGTATTTT.

The gene calls are TRBV5-1 and TRBJ2-7; D not certain. The length of the CDR3 is 15 residues. CDR1 is SGHRS, CDR2 YFSETQ, per germline. V was cut by 4 bases and J by 1 base, with 15 bases left in between. The CDR3 DNA follows: TGCGCCAGCAGCGTAGTTAGCCTCCCGTCCTACGAGCAGTACTTC. Its protein is CASSVVSLPSYEQYF.

This sequence joins TRBV4-1 and TRBJ1-1, with D uncertain. The V gene's germline CDR1 is MGHRA and CDR2 YSYEKL. CDR3 length equals 14 residues. V was cut by 3 bases and J by 0 bases, with 8 bases left in between. The CDR3 loop reads CASSHPRMNTEAFF. CDR3 nucleotides: TGCGCCAGCAGCCACCCCCGTATGAACACTGAAGCTTTCTTT.

The gene calls are TRBV5-4 and TRBJ2-7; tentatively, D is TRBD2 (6 bases). The CDR3 runs 13 residues. The germline V gene encodes CDR1 SGHNT and CDR2 YYREEE (reference sequence). V was cut by 4 bases and J by 1 base, with 9 bases left in between. CDR3 loop: CASSQEGSYEQYF. Written as DNA, the CDR3 is TGTGCCAGCAGCCAGGAGGGATCCTACGAGCAGTACTTC.

CDR3 loop: CAISESGVDRSNQPQHF. For the CDR3, the DNA is TGTGCCATCAGTGAGTCGGGAGTTGATCGGAGCAATCAGCCCCAGCATTTT. The chain is built from TRBV10-3 and TRBJ1-5; D remains unclear. This CDR3 comprises 17 residues. V was shortened by 0 bases and J by 1 base, with 13 bases between the two germline ends. Germline CDR1 and CDR2: ENHRY and SYGVKD.

This chain joins TRBV5-1 and TRBJ2-5; TRBD2 aligns across 8 bases. Germline CDR1 SGHRS, CDR2 YFSETQ. The CDR3 is 13 amino acids. With 4 bases clipped from V and 4 bases from J, the junction kept 3 bases outside the gene matches. CDR3 sequence reads: CASSRGGRETQYF. In DNA form, the CDR3 reads TGCGCCAGCAGCCGGGGGGGGCGAGAGACCCAGTACTTC.

This clone was seen once. The chain has TRBV7-9 and TRBJ2-1; possible D gene TRBD2, 6 bases. With 5 bases removed from V and 0 bases from J, the gap between germline ends came to 14 bases. CDR3 length: 16 amino acids. Germline lookup yields CDR1 SEHNR and CDR2 FQNEAQ (reference sequence). The CDR3 bases are TGTGCCAGCAGCCCCCGACTAGACCGCTCCTACAATGAGCAGTTCTTC. Its protein product is CASSPRLDRSYNEQFF. Combining the CDR3 with reference TRBV7-9 and TRBJ2-1 gives the whole variable domain DTGVSQNPRHKITKRGQNVTFRCDPISEHNRLYWYRQTLGQGPEFLTYFQNEAQLEKSRLLSDRFSAERPKGSFSTLEIQRTEQGDSAMYLCASSPRLDRSYNEQFFGPGTRLTVL.

CDR3 in amino acids: CASSSTGYSTDTQYF. As DNA, the CDR3 is TGTGCCAGCAGCTCAACAGGGTACAGCACAGATACGCAGTATTTT. The chain links TRBV5-6 to TRBJ2-3; tentative D call: TRBD1 (6 bases). V dropped 3 bases and J dropped 0 bases, with 11 bases sitting between them. Germline V gene data show CDR1 as SGHDT and CDR2 as YYEEEE. The length of the CDR3 is 15 residues.

This chain uses TRBV30 with TRBJ2-5; TRBD2 is a possible D gene (6 bases). V was pared by 3 bases and J by 9 bases, with 20 bases between. This CDR3 is 14 amino acids long. CDR1 and CDR2 from the germline V gene are GTSNPN and SVGIG (reference sequence). The CDR3 loop is CAWRLLGTRAAQYF. DNA of the CDR3: TGTGCCTGGAGACTTCTCGGGACTCGGGCGGCCCAGTACTTC.

This clone was seen only once. The rearrangement uses TRBV6-6 and TRBJ2-5; TRBD1 matches 7 bases. The V and J ends lost 6 bases and 0 bases, in that order; junction bases with no gene match: 10. Germline V gene lookup returns CDR1 MNHNY and CDR2 SVGAGI (reference sequence). The CDR3 runs 16 residues. The CDR3 reads CASSHNDRANQETQYF. CDR3 nucleotide sequence: TGTGCCAGCAGCCACAATGACAGGGCAAACCAAGAGACCCAGTACTTC.

The V gene is TRBV6-1, the J gene TRBJ2-7; D is undetermined. The germline V gene has CDR1 MNHNS and CDR2 SASEGT. The CDR3 has 15 amino acids. Trimming took 2 bases from V and 4 from J, leaving 15 bases between them. The CDR3: CASSESPSPYYEQYF. The CDR3 DNA is TGTGCCAGCAGTGAATCACCTAGTCCTTATTACGAGCAGTACTTC.

The chain carries TRBV24-1 and TRBJ2-5; 7 bases line up with TRBD1. There are 14 residues in the CDR3. With 4 bases clipped from V and 5 bases from J, the junction kept 6 bases outside the gene matches. The germline V gene has CDR1 KGHDR and CDR2 SFDVKD. The CDR3 loop reads CATSDTTGSETQYF. DNA of the CDR3: TGTGCCACCAGTGACACGACAGGGAGCGAGACCCAGTACTTC.

CDR3 residues: CASSQEQGRSPLHF. For the CDR3, the DNA is TGCGCCAGCAGCCAAGAACAGGGCCGCTCACCCCTCCACTTT. This chain connects TRBV4-1 to TRBJ1-6; perhaps TRBD1 as D (6 bases). Germline CDR1 is MGHRA and CDR2 is YSYEKL. The CDR3 covers 14 residues. V was pared by 0 bases and J by 10 bases, with 10 bases between.

In this sample, this clone turned up many times. J is TRBJ2-2 and V is TRBV11-2; D may be TRBD1 (5 bases). The V end lost 5 bases, the J end lost 4 bases, and 17 bases lay between the germline ends. The germline gives CDR1 SGHAT, CDR2 FQNNGV. CDR3 size: 16 residues. CDR3: CASSRWQGTSTGELFF. The CDR3 nucleotides are TGTGCCAGCAGCAGATGGCAGGGTACGAGCACCGGGGAGCTGTTTTTT.

The chain employs TRBV19 and TRBJ1-1; 7 bases map to TRBD1. Germline loops: CDR1 LNHDA, CDR2 SQIVND (reference sequence). This CDR3 has 13 residues. With 5 bases clipped from V and 1 base from J, the junction kept 1 base outside the gene matches. The CDR3 sequence is CASSWTGNTEAFF. The CDR3 DNA reads TGTGCCAGTAGTTGGACAGGGAACACTGAAGCTTTCTTT.

This sequence joins TRBV4-2 and TRBJ2-1; the D gene is possibly TRBD1 (6 bases). The CDR3 is 16 amino acids. Germline V gives CDR1 LGHNA, CDR2 YNFKEQ. The germline V and J ends were trimmed by 0 bases and 3 bases, with 12 bases remaining between them. CDR3 sequence reads: CASSQDLSRGYNEQFF. The CDR3 DNA reads TGTGCCAGCAGCCAAGATCTCTCCAGGGGCTACAATGAGCAGTTCTTC.

The rearrangement links TRBV2 to TRBJ1-2; D is unresolved. The CDR3 spans 11 residues. Germline CDR1 reads SNHLY; CDR2 reads FYNNEI. The germline V and J ends were trimmed by 8 bases and 4 bases, with 8 bases remaining between them. The CDR3 region has the DNA TGTGCCAGCGGGCAGAGCTATGGCTACACCTTC. The encoded protein is CASGQSYGYTF.

The chain links TRBV6-5 to TRBJ1-3, with D perhaps TRBD1 (6 bases). V was pared by 8 bases and J by 4 bases, with 18 bases between. CDR3 size: 15 residues. Per the germline V gene, CDR1 is MNHEY and CDR2 is SVGAGI. CDR3 amino acids: CASDHTGTAGNTIYF. Written as DNA, the CDR3 is TGTGCCAGCGACCATACAGGGACGGCAGGAAACACCATATATTTT.

CDR3 residues: CSSEFAAQYF. The CDR3 nucleotides read TGCAGTTCCGAGTTTGCGGCGCAGTATTTT. The chain uses TRBV20-1 and TRBJ2-3; D gene ambiguous. The CDR3 is 10 residues long. Germline assignment: CDR1 DFQATT and CDR2 SNEGSKA (reference sequence). Trimming removed 8 bases from V and 10 bases from J, with 13 bases in between.

The rearrangement joins TRBV6-5 to TRBJ2-7; 8 nucleotides align to TRBD2. V lost 6 bases to trimming and J lost 6 bases; unmatched junction nucleotides: 7. CDR3 length: 13 residues. Germline loops: CDR1 MNHEY, CDR2 SVGAGI. The CDR3 DNA reads TGTGCCAGCAGGGCAGGACTAGCAAGCGAGCAGTACTTC. Amino acid sequence: CASRAGLASEQYF.

This sequence joins TRBV28 and TRBJ1-2, with D perhaps TRBD1 (5 bases). Germline CDR1 reads MDHEN; CDR2 reads SYDVKM. This CDR3 comprises 11 residues. Trimming shortened V by 5 bases and J by 7 bases, and 8 bases separated the two germline ends. The CDR3, as DNA: TGTGCCAGCAGTCGGACATCTGGCTACACCTTC. It codes for CASSRTSGYTF.